These 24 T cell receptor beta chains were sequenced from one sample in a study of low-dose radiotherapy and immunotherapy resistance in tumors. Primers used for first-strand cDNA, a TRAV- and TRBV-specific set, covered both alpha and beta chains. PCR amplification of the TCRs was performed with Phusion for 20 to 25 PCR cycles, and it relied on a constant-region primer together with a V-primer adapter. TCRdb redid the calling of the reads with MiXCR, one entry per CDR3 protein. The table lists 75,000 to 95,000 distinct CDR3 sequences, under 25% of them singletons, with around 13% in the top ten. Time point specified: after trial treatment. The treatment was: LDRT plus nivolumab, ipilimumab, low-dose cyclophosphamide and aspirin (RACIN trial). Sequenced here: PBMCs, sampled after low-dose radiotherapy plus immunotherapy. These TCRs come from a female donor with ovarian cancer.

This clonotype was picked up many times. The V and J genes are TRBV10-3 and TRBJ2-1, with TRBD2 identical over 11 bases. J lost 3 bases, V lost 5 bases, and 6 bases had no gene match. From germline, CDR1 is ENHRY and CDR2 SYGVKD. The CDR3 has 16 amino acids. DNA of the CDR3: TGTGCCATCAGTCCTTCGCTAGCGGGAGGCTACAATGAGCAGTTCTTC. Protein product: CAISPSLAGGYNEQFF.

This clonotype was counted many times. CDR3 nucleotide sequence: TGTGCCAGCGACACGGGAGGGTCAGAATACGAGCAGTACTTC. Protein product: CASDTGGSEYEQYF. This chain joins TRBV6-2 or TRBV6-3 and TRBJ2-7; 8 bases fit TRBD2. V gave up 8 bases and J gave up 4 bases; unmatched junction bases: 10. CDR1 is MNHEY and CDR2 is SVGEGT in the germline V gene. The length of the CDR3 is 14 residues.

This clonotype was counted at least ten times. This chain uses TRBV7-9 with TRBJ2-2; tentatively, D is TRBD1 (6 bases). V lost 5 bases and J lost 1, with 8 bases in between. Looked up from germline, CDR1 is SEHNR and CDR2 is FQNEAQ (reference sequence). This CDR3 spans 14 amino acids. DNA of the CDR3: TGTGCCAGCAGCCGGGGACAGAACACCGGGGAGCTGTTTTTT. This sequence encodes CASSRGQNTGELFF.

This clonotype occurred many times. The chain has TRBV4-1 and TRBJ1-5; D is unresolved. The CDR3 length is 15 residues. With 0 bases removed from V and 5 bases from J, the gap between germline ends came to 11 bases. The germline gives CDR1 MGHRA, CDR2 YSYEKL. The CDR3 DNA reads as TGCGCCAGCAGCCAAGACATATTAACGGATCAGCCCCAGCATTTT. This sequence encodes CASSQDILTDQPQHF.

The sample holds many counts of this clonotype. The chain combines TRBV9 with TRBJ2-2, with a weak D call TRBD2 (5 bases). CDR1 SGDLS and CDR2 YYNGEE come from the germline V gene. The CDR3 has 16 amino acids. Trimming took off 0 bases at V and 0 bases at J, with 9 bases between the two ends. CDR3 sequence (DNA): TGTGCCAGCAGCGTAGAAGTAGCGCCGAACACCGGGGAGCTGTTTTTT. It specifies CASSVEVAPNTGELFF.

The chain recombines TRBV4-1 with TRBJ1-5; tentatively, D is TRBD1 (5 bases). The CDR3 covers 17 residues. Germline V lookup: CDR1 MGHRA, CDR2 YSYEKL. The V end lost 1 base, the J end lost 6 bases, and 19 bases lay between the germline ends. In nucleotides, the CDR3 is TGCGCCAGCAGCCAAGCGGGTGTACCGGGGGAGAGTCAGCCCCAGCATTTT. Residues: CASSQAGVPGESQPQHF.

This clonotype was picked up many times. This sequence joins TRBV10-3 and TRBJ2-3; 7 nucleotides match TRBD2. V was clipped by 6 bases and J by 0 bases; unmatched bases: 6. Germline-derived CDR1 and CDR2 are ENHRY and SYGVKD. This CDR3 contains 15 residues. The CDR3 DNA follows: TGTGCCATCAGCTTACTAGCGCCTAGCACAGATACGCAGTATTTT. Translation gives CAISLLAPSTDTQYF.

A remark on this clonotype: A much bigger clone sits one base away, suggesting this may be a read error. The CDR3 spells CAWSGGQGTLNEQFF. The CDR3 coding sequence is TGTGCCTGGAGCGGAGGACAGGGGACGTTGAATGAGCAGTTCTTC. The chain carries TRBV30 and TRBJ2-1; 9 nucleotides match TRBD1. The junction had 10 bases not matched to a gene; V was cut back by 3 bases and J by 7 bases. Germline values: CDR1 GTSNPN, CDR2 SVGIG (reference sequence). The CDR3 covers 15 residues.

With respect to this clonotype: This may be a read error, as it is one base from a much larger clone. This chain connects TRBV4-1 to TRBJ1-2; a possible D gene is TRBD1 (5 bases). This CDR3 comprises 14 residues. CDR1 and CDR2 (germline): MGHRA, YSYEKL. V lost 0 bases, J lost 8 bases, and 13 bases lay in between. The CDR3 sequence: CASSQDHGGEGYTF. CDR3 bases: TGCGCCAGCAGCCAAGATCACGGAGGGGAAGGCTACACCTTC.

This clonotype was counted many times. This chain connects TRBV25-1 to TRBJ1-5, with 7 bases aligning to TRBD1. Losses at the gene ends were 6 bases for V and 3 bases for J; bases not matched to a gene: 5. This CDR3 is 14 amino acids long. Germline loops: CDR1 MGHDK, CDR2 SYGVNS. The CDR3 DNA sequence: TGTGCCAGCAGACTAACAGGGGTCAATCAGCCCCAGCATTTT. This sequence encodes CASRLTGVNQPQHF.

There are many counts of this clonotype. The V call is TRBV6-2 or TRBV6-3, the J call TRBJ2-2; D is unresolved. With 2 bases removed from V and 4 bases from J, the gap between germline ends came to 2 bases. The CDR3 sequence is 12 residues long. Germline V gene lookup returns CDR1 MNHEY and CDR2 SVGEGT. The CDR3 sequence: CASSYGTGELFF. CDR3 bases: TGTGCCAGCAGTTACGGCACCGGGGAGCTGTTTTTT.

On this clonotype: The junction differs from germline at one of its ends, possibly a read error. J is TRBJ1-5 and V is TRBV19; 7 bases match TRBD1. The CDR3 is made up of 14 amino acids. Germline CDR1 LNHDA, CDR2 SQIVND (reference sequence). This CDR3 is CASSNRGGNQPQHF. In DNA, the CDR3 is TGTGCCAGCAGTAACAGGGGCGGCAATCAGCCCCAGCATTTT.

The rearrangement joins TRBV20-1 to TRBJ1-6, with D tentatively TRBD1 (6 bases). Germline-derived CDR1 and CDR2 are DFQATT and SNEGSKA (reference sequence). The V and J ends lost 3 bases and 1 base respectively, with 16 bases between them. This CDR3 is built from 17 residues. In nucleotides, the CDR3 is TGCAGTGCTAGGGACAACAGGGAAAGTTCCTATAATTCACCCCTCCACTTT. It is translated as CSARDNRESSYNSPLHF.

This clonotype was counted many times. The chain uses TRBV5-6 and TRBJ1-4; D is possibly TRBD1 (6 bases). The ends were cut back, 4 bases at V and 8 bases at J, with 15 bases in the middle. CDR3 size: 14 residues. The germline gives CDR1 SGHDT, CDR2 YYEEEE. The DNA of the CDR3 is TGTGCCAGCAGCCCTACAGGGAGGGACGAAAAACTGTTTTTT. It codes for CASSPTGRDEKLFF.

This clonotype showed up just once. V is TRBV21-1 and J is TRBJ2-1; the table calls TRBD2, which could not be checked here. TRBV21-1 is given as a pseudogene. CDR3 length: 16 amino acids. CDR3 residues: CASSKGPSGRHNEQFF. The CDR3 region has the DNA TGTGCCAGCAGCAAAGGTCCTAGCGGGAGGCACAATGAGCAGTTCTTC.

There are many counts of this clonotype. The chain couples TRBV5-1 to TRBJ2-1; D possibly corresponds to TRBD2 (6 bases). V lost 3 bases to trimming and J lost 10 bases, with 14 bases between them. The CDR3 spans 13 residues. The germline gives CDR1 SGHRS, CDR2 YFSETQ. The CDR3 nucleotides are TGCGCCAGCAGCTCCAGCCCCGGGGGAGAGCAGTTCTTC. Translating it yields CASSSSPGGEQFF.

This clonotype was found many times. This chain uses TRBV5-5 with TRBJ1-5; D unclear. The germline gives CDR1 SGHKS, CDR2 YYEKEE (reference sequence). The V gene lost 0 bases and the J gene lost 4 bases, with 8 bases spanning the gap. The CDR3 covers 14 residues. CDR3 sequence reads: CASSLDRRNQPQHF. In DNA form, the CDR3 reads TGTGCCAGCAGCTTGGATAGGAGAAATCAGCCCCAGCATTTT.

This clonotype was recorded at least ten times. J is TRBJ2-2 and V is TRBV6-6; D remains unclear. The germline V gene has CDR1 MNHNY and CDR2 SVGAGI (reference sequence). V lost 2 bases and J lost 3, with 7 bases in between. The CDR3 has 14 residues. CDR3: CASSYTADTGELFF. The CDR3 DNA is TGTGCCAGCAGTTACACGGCCGACACCGGGGAGCTGTTTTTT.

With regard to this clonotype: This could be a read error, since a much larger clone is one nucleotide away. This chain joins TRBV13 and TRBJ2-7, with 7 nucleotides matching TRBD2. Germline assignment: CDR1 PRHDT and CDR2 FYEKMQ (reference sequence). The CDR3 consists of 14 residues. The CDR3 sequence: CTSSLGSAGYEQYF. The CDR3 DNA reads TGTACCAGCAGCTTAGGGTCAGCGGGATACGAGCAGTACTTC. Full variable domain (remainder filled in from reference TRBV13 and TRBJ2-7): AAGVIQSPRHLIKEKRETATLKCYPIPRHDTVYWYQQGPGQDPQFLISFYEKMQSDKGSIPDRFSAQQFSDYHSELNMSSLELGDSALYFCTSSLGSAGYEQYFGPGTRLTVT.

Concerning this clonotype: A far larger clone is one base from this, pointing to a likely read error. This chain uses TRBV2 with TRBJ2-1; TRBD2 aligns across 8 bases. The length of the CDR3 is 17 residues. Germline CDR1 is SNHLY and CDR2 is FYNNEI. The V and J ends lost 2 bases and 13 bases, in that order; junction bases with no gene match: 19. Here the CDR3 reads CASSEFIGGLDQETQFF. The CDR3 DNA reads TGTGCCAGCAGTGAATTTATAGGGGGACTAGACCAAGAGACCCAGTTCTTC.

This clonotype appeared many times. The CDR3 DNA follows: TGTGCCAGCAGCTTGGCCGGACAGGGGGTGGGTACGCAGTATTTT. As protein: CASSLAGQGVGTQYF. This rearrangement joins TRBV5-4 to TRBJ2-3; the match to TRBD1 covers 10 bases. The CDR3 runs 15 residues. Germline lookup yields CDR1 SGHNT and CDR2 YYREEE (reference sequence). V lost 0 bases to trimming and J lost 8 bases; unmatched junction nucleotides: 6.

This clonotype was recorded at least ten times. The V gene is TRBV30, the J gene TRBJ2-2; D is unclear. Germline V gene lookup returns CDR1 GTSNPN and CDR2 SVGIG (reference sequence). This CDR3 contains 10 residues. Trimming shortened V by 4 bases and J by 6 bases, and 3 bases separated the two germline ends. The CDR3 loop is CAWNPGELFF. The CDR3 DNA reads as TGTGCCTGGAATCCCGGGGAGCTGTTTTTT.

This clonotype was observed many times. The rearrangement joins TRBV2 to TRBJ2-4; 8 nucleotides align to TRBD1. V was pared by 10 bases and J by 5 bases, with 7 bases of the junction left unmatched. CDR3 length: 13 residues. Germline V gives CDR1 SNHLY, CDR2 FYNNEI. Written as DNA, the CDR3 is TGTGCCACCGAGACAGGGGTCGAAAACATTCAGTACTTC. This translates into CATETGVENIQYF.

This clonotype was seen at least ten times. The J gene is TRBJ1-1, the V gene TRBV6-2 or TRBV6-3, with unresolved D. The CDR3 has 14 residues. V was cut by 5 bases and J by 5 bases, with 15 bases left in between. The V gene's germline CDR1 is MNHEY and CDR2 SVGEGT. CDR3 bases: TGTGCCAGCAGTGCAGAGAGGACTCTTACTGAAGCTTTCTTT. The encoded protein is CASSAERTLTEAFF.